The 28 T cell receptor beta chains below come from one sample, sequenced in a study of cytomegalovirus exposure and HLA in healthy donors. Amplification used 60 Vbeta primers and 13 Jbeta primers. Clones were sequenced by immunoSEQ multiplex PCR, and TCRdb holds only the in-frame ones, with some missing. In the table there are roughly 140,000 clones, 80% to 85% of which are singletons. The sample taken for sequencing was PBMCs. These receptors were obtained from a boy between 2 and 15 years old in good health and CMV-seronegative.

The rearrangement links TRBV27 to TRBJ1-2, with TRBD1 identical over 10 bases. Trimming took 5 bases from V and 6 from J; bases not matched to a gene: 9. CDR1 and CDR2 (germline): MNHEY, SMNVEV (reference sequence). The CDR3 spans 15 residues. The CDR3 spells CASSPLDRGGNGYTF. CDR3 bases: TGTGCCAGCAGTCCCCTGGACAGGGGGGGGAATGGCTACACCTTC.

V and J are TRBV2 and TRBJ1-2, with D maybe TRBD1 (6 bases). V lost 1 base and J 8 bases, leaving 14 bases between the germline ends. CDR1 and CDR2 from the germline V gene are SNHLY and FYNNEI. The CDR3 sequence is 14 residues long. The CDR3 DNA follows: TGTGCCAGCAGTGAAGAATTGGGACAATCCGGCTACACCTTC. This gives the protein CASSEELGQSGYTF.

This clone was picked up one time. V and J are TRBV5-6 and TRBJ1-6; weak D call: TRBD1 (5 bases). Germline-derived CDR1 and CDR2 are SGHDT and YYEEEE. The V end was cut by 1 base, the J end by 7 bases, with 12 bases between. The CDR3 totals 15 residues. CDR3 coding DNA: TGTGCCAGCAGCTTGATAAGGGGTCAAAATTCACCCCTCCACTTT. It yields the protein CASSLIRGQNSPLHF.

This clone was observed a single time. The chain couples TRBV6-4 to TRBJ1-4; 9 bases are a match to TRBD1. The CDR3 spans 14 residues. Germline CDR1 is MRHNA and CDR2 is SNTAGT. Unmatched junction bases numbered 3, after V lost 3 bases and J lost 7 bases. The CDR3 is CASSEGTGSEKLFF. In DNA, the CDR3 is TGTGCCAGCAGTGAGGGGACAGGGAGTGAAAAACTGTTTTTT.

With regard to this clone: Relative to the germline gene, one junction end is altered; a read error may explain this. This sequence joins TRBV7-9 and TRBJ2-2; weak D call: TRBD1 (7 bases). The CDR3 has 17 amino acids. Germline lookup yields CDR1 SEHNR and CDR2 FQNEAQ (reference sequence). CDR3 sequence (DNA): TGTTCCAGCAGCTTCCTGGGGCGGGGACAGAGAACCGGGGAGCTGTTTTTT. It encodes CSSSFLGRGQRTGELFF.

The chain has TRBV9 and TRBJ1-2; D remains unclear. CDR1 is SGDLS and CDR2 is YYNGEE in the germline V gene. Deletions cut 2 bases from V and 7 bases from J, with 9 bases between. The CDR3 covers 12 residues. The CDR3 here is CASSVGTGGYTF. The CDR3 nucleotides are TGTGCCAGCAGCGTGGGTACGGGTGGCTACACCTTC.

The CDR3: CASNFGSISTDTQYF. CDR3 in DNA: TGTGCCAGTAACTTCGGGAGCATTTCCACAGATACGCAGTATTTT. The rearrangement links TRBV19 to TRBJ2-3; a possible D gene is TRBD2 (6 bases). The ends were cut back, 7 bases at V and 2 bases at J, with 16 bases in the middle. CDR3 length: 15 residues. CDR1 LNHDA and CDR2 SQIVND come from the germline V gene (reference sequence). The full variable domain, in which reference TRBV19 and TRBJ2-3 provide the parts outside the CDR3, is DGGITQSPKYLFRKEGQNVTLSCEQNLNHDAMYWYRQDPGQGLRLIYYSQIVNDFQKGDIAEGYSVSREKKESFPLTVTSAQKNPTAFYLCASNFGSISTDTQYFGPGTRLTVL.

This chain links TRBV19 with TRBJ1-1, with 7 bases that match TRBD1. The CDR3 sequence is 16 residues long. Germline V gene sequence: CDR1 LNHDA, CDR2 SQIVND (reference sequence). With 3 bases clipped from V and 1 base from J, the junction kept 8 bases outside the gene matches. The CDR3 reads CASSILQGLGNTEAFF. CDR3 nucleotides: TGTGCCAGTAGTATCCTACAGGGGCTGGGGAACACTGAAGCTTTCTTT. Combining the CDR3 with reference TRBV19 and TRBJ1-1 gives the whole variable domain DGGITQSPKYLFRKEGQNVTLSCEQNLNHDAMYWYRQDPGQGLRLIYYSQIVNDFQKGDIAEGYSVSREKKESFPLTVTSAQKNPTAFYLCASSILQGLGNTEAFFGQGTRLTVV.

The chain combines TRBV4-1 with TRBJ2-7; D possibly corresponds to TRBD1 (6 bases). Germline-derived CDR1 and CDR2 are MGHRA and YSYEKL. V was pared by 5 bases and J by 4 bases, with 18 bases between. This CDR3 region has 15 residues. The CDR3 bases are TGCGCCAGCAGCTACACTATTCAGGGGAATTACGAGCAGTACTTC. This sequence encodes CASSYTIQGNYEQYF.

The chain carries TRBV19 and TRBJ1-4, with 9 nucleotides matching TRBD1. In germline, CDR1 is LNHDA, CDR2 SQIVND (reference sequence). The CDR3 loop spans 16 amino acids. V gave up 5 bases and J gave up 5 bases; unmatched junction bases: 9. CDR3 sequence reads: CASSGRDRDENEKLFF. The CDR3 DNA is TGTGCCAGTAGTGGTCGGGACAGGGACGAAAATGAAAAACTGTTTTTT.

This clone turned up a few times. Mismatch with germline at one junction end may stem from a read error. J is TRBJ1-1 and V is TRBV19, with D possibly matching TRBD1 (5 bases). Germline V gene sequence: CDR1 LNHDA, CDR2 SQIVND (reference sequence). This CDR3 is 14 amino acids long. The CDR3 is CASSIPGVKTEAFF. The CDR3 DNA follows: TGTGCCAGTAGTATCCCGGGGGTGAAAACTGAAGCTTTCTTT. Full variable domain (missing parts from reference TRBV19 and TRBJ1-1): DGGITQSPKYLFRKEGQNVTLSCEQNLNHDAMYWYRQDPGQGLRLIYYSQIVNDFQKGDIAEGYSVSREKKESFPLTVTSAQKNPTAFYLCASSIPGVKTEAFFGQGTRLTVV.

This clone was seen only a few times. The genes are TRBV6-4 and TRBJ2-7; tentatively, D is TRBD2 (6 bases). This CDR3 has 14 residues. V was cut by 4 bases and J by 4 bases, with 14 bases left in between. Germline V CDR1 and CDR2: MRHNA, SNTAGT. In DNA form, the CDR3 reads TGTGCCAGCAGTGTAGCATTCGGGGGATACGAGCAGTACTTC. Translating gives CASSVAFGGYEQYF.

V usage is TRBV23-1 and J usage is TRBJ1-2, with 10 bases lining up with TRBD1. TRBV23-1 is an ORF, with its function uncertain. The CDR3 covers 15 residues. The junction had 8 bases not matched to a gene; V was cut back by 7 bases and J by 3 bases. The CDR3 sequence is CASNDRGRWDYGYTF. DNA for the CDR3: TGCGCCAGCAACGACAGGGGGCGGTGGGACTATGGCTACACCTTC.

The chain links TRBV9 to TRBJ1-2; 7 bases fit TRBD1. The V segment lost 4 bases and the J segment 4 bases; nucleotides outside the gene matches: 10. CDR3 length: 15 amino acids. Per the germline V gene, CDR1 is SGDLS and CDR2 is YYNGEE. The CDR3 sequence: CASSPQGTATYGYTF. The CDR3 DNA sequence: TGTGCCAGCAGCCCACAAGGGACAGCAACCTATGGCTACACCTTC.

The chain combines TRBV4-1 with TRBJ2-3, with 7 nucleotides matching TRBD2. J lost 6 bases, V lost 4 bases, and 16 bases had no gene match. CDR1 is MGHRA, CDR2 YSYEKL, per germline. The CDR3 extends over 17 amino acids. CDR3 in amino acids: CASSPSFGGGPLDTQYF. DNA for the CDR3: TGCGCCAGCAGCCCATCTTTCGGGGGAGGGCCTCTTGATACGCAGTATTTT.

This chain links TRBV7-3 with TRBJ2-7; D unresolved. This CDR3 has 12 residues. Germline V gene sequence: CDR1 SGHTA, CDR2 FQGTGA. The V gene lost 1 base and the J gene lost 12 bases, with 13 bases spanning the gap. Here the CDR3 reads CASSLNLNRLYF. The CDR3 bases are TGTGCCAGCAGCTTAAATCTTAACCGACTGTACTTC. Combining the CDR3 with reference TRBV7-3 and TRBJ2-7 gives the whole variable domain GAGVSQTPSNKVTEKGKYVELRCDPISGHTALYWYRQSLGQGPEFLIYFQGTGAADDSGLPNDRFFAVRPEGSVSTLKIQRTERGDSAVYLCASSLNLNRLYFGPGTRLTVT.

This rearrangement joins TRBV30 to TRBJ1-4; possible D gene TRBD1, 5 bases. The CDR3 is 11 residues long. CDR1 and CDR2 from the germline V gene are GTSNPN and SVGIG (reference sequence). The ends were cut back, 8 bases at V and 7 bases at J, with 11 bases in the middle. The CDR3 region is CASQGAEKLFF. The CDR3 nucleotides are TGTGCCAGCCAAGGGGCTGAAAAACTGTTTTTT. Together with reference TRBV30 and TRBJ1-4, the CDR3 gives the full variable domain: SQTIHQWPATLVQPVGSPLSLECTVEGTSNPNLYWYRQAAGRGLQLLFYSVGIGQISSEVPQNLSASRPQDRQFILSSKKLLLSDSGFYLCASQGAEKLFFGSGTQLSVL.

J is TRBJ1-2 and V is TRBV7-8; D might be TRBD1 (6 bases). This CDR3 region has 14 residues. Germline V gene sequence: CDR1 SGHVS, CDR2 FQNEAQ. Trimming pared 1 base from V and 8 bases from J, leaving 14 bases between. CDR3 sequence reads: CASSLEDSVGGYTF. In DNA, the CDR3 is TGTGCCAGCAGCTTAGAGGACAGCGTAGGGGGCTACACCTTC.

The CDR3 spells CASSLGGVAGSEKLFF. DNA of the CDR3: TGCGCCAGCAGCCTCGGAGGGGTTGCAGGGAGTGAAAAACTGTTTTTT. V usage is TRBV4-1 and J usage is TRBJ1-4; maybe TRBD1 (5 bases). There are 16 residues in the CDR3. Trimming stripped 4 bases from V and 7 bases from J, with 19 bases between. CDR1 is MGHRA and CDR2 is YSYEKL in the germline V gene.

The CDR3 spells CASSTGQRLPYEQYF. The CDR3 nucleotides read TGCGCCAGCAGCACGGGACAGCGGTTGCCCTACGAGCAGTACTTC. The J gene is TRBJ2-7, the V gene TRBV5-1; 7 bases are shared with TRBD1. The CDR3 has 15 residues. Per the germline V gene, CDR1 is SGHRS and CDR2 is YFSETQ. V shed 4 bases, J shed 2 bases, and the junction held 9 bases outside the gene matches.

The chain couples TRBV4-2 to TRBJ1-1; tentatively, D is TRBD1 (6 bases). The ends were cut back, 6 bases at V and 1 base at J, with 9 bases in the middle. Germline V gene sequence: CDR1 LGHNA, CDR2 YNFKEQ. The CDR3 totals 13 residues. For the CDR3, the DNA is TGTGCCAGCAGTAAGGACAGGAACACTGAAGCTTTCTTT. Its protein is CASSKDRNTEAFF.

This clone has just a few counts. This chain joins TRBV6-5 and TRBJ1-3; TRBD1 aligns across 8 bases. The CDR3 extends over 16 amino acids. Germline V gene lookup returns CDR1 MNHEY and CDR2 SVGAGI. Trimming cost V 0 bases and J 8 bases; bases outside gene matches: 9. The CDR3: CASSYSNGDRPDTIYF. For the CDR3, the DNA is TGTGCCAGCAGTTACTCGAACGGGGACAGGCCCGACACCATATATTTT.

The rearrangement joins TRBV2 to TRBJ2-3; TRBD2 matches 7 bases. Germline CDR1 SNHLY, CDR2 FYNNEI. V trimming: 10 bases; J trimming: 1 base; junction bases outside the gene matches: 8. CDR3 length: 14 residues. The chain's CDR3 is CAIRLTSGTDTQYF. The CDR3 nucleotides read TGTGCCATAAGGCTCACTAGCGGCACAGATACGCAGTATTTT.

This chain uses TRBV13 with TRBJ2-3, with TRBD2 matching 10 bases. Germline CDR1 and CDR2: PRHDT and FYEKMQ (reference sequence). Trimming took 6 bases from V and 1 from J; bases not matched to a gene: 10. The CDR3 is 17 residues long. The CDR3 sequence: CASRRSGRALGTDTQYF. The CDR3 DNA follows: TGTGCCAGCAGGCGAAGCGGGAGGGCACTGGGCACAGATACGCAGTATTTT. The full variable domain, its missing parts supplied by reference TRBV13 and TRBJ2-3, is AAGVIQSPRHLIKEKRETATLKCYPIPRHDTVYWYQQGPGQDPQFLISFYEKMQSDKGSIPDRFSAQQFSDYHSELNMSSLELGDSALYFCASRRSGRALGTDTQYFGPGTRLTVL.

The chain combines TRBV19 with TRBJ1-4; tentative D call: TRBD1 (5 bases). CDR3 length equals 14 residues. Germline V gene data show CDR1 as LNHDA and CDR2 as SQIVND (reference sequence). The V end lost 6 bases, the J end lost 7 bases, and 15 bases lay between the germline ends. CDR3 amino acids: CASRQDPGSEKLFF. The CDR3, as DNA: TGTGCCAGTAGGCAGGACCCAGGGTCTGAAAAACTGTTTTTT.

This chain uses TRBV19 with TRBJ2-3; 10 nucleotides match TRBD2. J gave up 0 bases and V 6 bases, and 6 bases lay outside the gene matches. Per germline, CDR1 LNHDA and CDR2 SQIVND (reference sequence). There are 16 residues in the CDR3. Here the CDR3 DNA reads TGTGCCAGTAGCTACCGGACTAGCGGTAGCACAGATACGCAGTATTTT. It yields the protein CASSYRTSGSTDTQYF.

The chain couples TRBV7-9 to TRBJ2-1, with unresolved D. The germline V gene encodes CDR1 SEHNR and CDR2 FQNEAQ (reference sequence). The CDR3 is made up of 14 amino acids. Trimming left V 1 base short and J 1 base short, with 5 bases between. The DNA for the CDR3 is TGTGCCAGCAGCTTAGGGGCTTCCTACAATGAGCAGTTCTTC. Amino acid sequence: CASSLGASYNEQFF. The variable domain in full, completed from reference TRBV7-9 and TRBJ2-1, reads DTGVSQNPRHKITKRGQNVTFRCDPISEHNRLYWYRQTLGQGPEFLTYFQNEAQLEKSRLLSDRFSAERPKGSFSTLEIQRTEQGDSAMYLCASSLGASYNEQFFGPGTRLTVL.

The J gene is TRBJ2-1, the V gene TRBV5-5, with 8 bases fitting TRBD2. Germline V gene lookup returns CDR1 SGHKS and CDR2 YYEKEE (reference sequence). Germline trimming cut 5 bases from V and 9 bases from J; bases unmatched to any gene: 16. The CDR3 contains 16 residues. This chain's CDR3 is CASRLQRGLEAGEQFF. The CDR3 region has the DNA TGTGCCAGCAGACTCCAACGGGGACTAGAGGCTGGTGAGCAGTTCTTC.